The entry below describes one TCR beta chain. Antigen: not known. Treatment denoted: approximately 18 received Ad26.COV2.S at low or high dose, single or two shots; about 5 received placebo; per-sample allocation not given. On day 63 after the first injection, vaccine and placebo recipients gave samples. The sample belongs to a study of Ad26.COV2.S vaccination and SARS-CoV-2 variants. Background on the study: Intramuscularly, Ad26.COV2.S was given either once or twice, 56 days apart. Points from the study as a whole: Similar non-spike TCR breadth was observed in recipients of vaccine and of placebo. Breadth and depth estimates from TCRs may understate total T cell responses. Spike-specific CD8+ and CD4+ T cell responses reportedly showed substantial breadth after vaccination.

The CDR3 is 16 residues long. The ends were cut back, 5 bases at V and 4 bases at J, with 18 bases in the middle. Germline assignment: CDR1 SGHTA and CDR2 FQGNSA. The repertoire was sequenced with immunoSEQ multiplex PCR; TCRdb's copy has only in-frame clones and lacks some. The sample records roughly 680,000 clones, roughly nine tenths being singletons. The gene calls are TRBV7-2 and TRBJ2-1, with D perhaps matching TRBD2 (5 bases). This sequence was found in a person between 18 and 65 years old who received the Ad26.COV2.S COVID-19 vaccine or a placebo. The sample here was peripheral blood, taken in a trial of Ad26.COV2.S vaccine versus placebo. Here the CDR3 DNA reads TGTGCCAGCAGCCAAAAGGCGCCTAGCCCGTACAATGAGCAGTTCTTC. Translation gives CASSQKAPSPYNEQFF.